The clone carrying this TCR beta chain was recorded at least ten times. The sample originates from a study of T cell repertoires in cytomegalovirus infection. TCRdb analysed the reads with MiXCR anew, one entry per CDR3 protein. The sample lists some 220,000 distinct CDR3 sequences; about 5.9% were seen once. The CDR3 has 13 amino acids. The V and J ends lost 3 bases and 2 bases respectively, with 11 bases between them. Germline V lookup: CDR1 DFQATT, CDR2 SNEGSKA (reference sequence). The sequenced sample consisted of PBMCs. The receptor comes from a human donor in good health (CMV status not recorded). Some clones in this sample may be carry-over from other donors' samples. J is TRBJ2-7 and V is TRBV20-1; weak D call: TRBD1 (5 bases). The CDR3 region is CSARRRQTYEQYF. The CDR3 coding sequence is TGCAGTGCTAGGAGACGACAGACCTACGAGCAGTACTTC.